Below, 28 T cell receptor beta chains from the same sample are listed, as sequenced in a study of blood T cell repertoires in COVID-19. The data were produced by immunoSEQ multiplex PCR, yet TCRdb's version contains in-frame clones alone and is incomplete. The sample has 200,000 to 250,000 clones; approximately 80% are singletons. Sequenced: peripheral blood. The receptor source for this set is a woman aged 80 or over with active or convalescent COVID-19.

A few counts support this clone. The chain carries TRBV5-1 and TRBJ2-7; tentatively, D is TRBD2 (5 bases). V gave up 5 bases and J gave up 2 bases, with 11 bases separating them. Germline values: CDR1 SGHRS, CDR2 YFSETQ. This CDR3 has 13 residues. In DNA, the CDR3 is TGCGCCAGCAGAAGAGGGTCCCCCTACGAGCAGTACTTC. It encodes CASRRGSPYEQYF.

The chain has TRBV5-6 and TRBJ1-1; 7 nucleotides line up with TRBD1. CDR3 length: 13 amino acids. Germline trimming cut 2 bases from V and 8 bases from J; bases unmatched to any gene: 6. Germline-derived CDR1 and CDR2 are SGHDT and YYEEEE. The CDR3 nucleotides are TGTGCCAGCAGCTTCGACAGGGCTCCCGAAGCTTTCTTT. Amino acid sequence: CASSFDRAPEAFF. The full variable domain, with the rest looked up from reference TRBV5-6 and TRBJ1-1, is DAGVTQSPTHLIKTRGQQVTLRCSPKSGHDTVSWYQQALGQGPQFIFQYYEEEERQRGNFPDRFSGHQFPNYSSELNVNALLLGDSALYLCASSFDRAPEAFFGQGTRLTVV.

The CDR3 spells CATSRDGQNPYNSPLHF. The CDR3 DNA follows: TGTGCCACCAGCAGAGATGGGCAGAACCCCTATAATTCACCCCTCCACTTT. The rearrangement joins TRBV15 to TRBJ1-6; no clear D. The CDR3 consists of 17 residues. V was clipped by 0 bases and J by 2 bases, with 11 bases between them. The germline CDR1 and CDR2 sequences are LNHNV and YYDKDF (reference sequence).

This clone was counted a few times. The chain couples TRBV5-1 to TRBJ2-5; 7 positions match TRBD1. J gave up 5 bases and V 2 bases, and 9 bases lay outside the gene matches. Germline CDR1 is SGHRS and CDR2 is YFSETQ. The CDR3 covers 15 residues. In nucleotides, the CDR3 is TGCGCCAGCAGCTTAGGGGGCGTGGGCTACGAGACCCAGTACTTC. Its protein is CASSLGGVGYETQYF.

The chain recombines TRBV4-1 with TRBJ2-6, with 13 bases identical to TRBD2. The CDR3 runs 19 residues. Germline V gives CDR1 MGHRA, CDR2 YSYEKL. Trimming took 1 base from V and 0 from J; bases not matched to a gene: 3. CDR3 region: CASSQVGLAGSSGANVLTF. Written as DNA, the CDR3 is TGCGCCAGCAGCCAAGTGGGACTAGCGGGGAGCTCTGGGGCCAACGTCCTGACTTTC.

In its sample, this clone was seen once. V is TRBV5-6 and J is TRBJ2-1, with 8 bases lining up with TRBD2. The ends lost 0 bases at V and 8 bases at J; junction bases unmatched: 7. CDR3 length equals 15 residues. Germline lookup yields CDR1 SGHDT and CDR2 YYEEEE. CDR3 sequence reads: CASSLGLALGDEQFF. CDR3 sequence (DNA): TGTGCCAGCAGCTTGGGACTAGCGTTGGGCGATGAGCAGTTCTTC.

V is TRBV28 and J is TRBJ2-3; 7 nucleotides agree with TRBD1. In germline, CDR1 is MDHEN, CDR2 SYDVKM. J lost 4 bases, V lost 5 bases, and 15 bases had no gene match. The CDR3 sequence is 17 residues long. The CDR3 coding sequence is TGTGCCAGCAGTAGGGTGAGGAGACAGGGTAAGGCAGATACGCAGTATTTT. Its translation is CASSRVRRQGKADTQYF.

The rearrangement joins TRBV9 to TRBJ2-1, with TRBD2 matching over 8 bases. The V segment lost 2 bases and the J segment 9 bases; nucleotides outside the gene matches: 7. This CDR3 is built from 14 residues. Per germline, CDR1 SGDLS and CDR2 YYNGEE. The CDR3 region has the DNA TGTGCCAGCAGCGTCGCCCGGGAGGGCGGTGAGCAGTTCTTC. Its translation: CASSVAREGGEQFF.

The sample holds a few counts of this clone. V gene TRBV7-9 combines with J gene TRBJ1-2; possibly TRBD1 for D (6 bases). In germline, CDR1 is SEHNR, CDR2 FQNEAQ (reference sequence). The CDR3 sequence is 15 residues long. The ends were cut back, 2 bases at V and 6 bases at J, with 16 bases in the middle. The CDR3 nucleotides read TGTGCCAGCAGCTTAAGAGACAGGCGGACGGATGGCTACACCTTC. Protein: CASSLRDRRTDGYTF.

The V and J genes are TRBV12-3 or TRBV12-4 and TRBJ2-5; 7 positions agree with TRBD2. With V trimmed by 4 bases and J by 2 bases, 1 base remained unmatched. CDR3 size: 13 residues. CDR3 in amino acids: CASSSSGQETQYF. The CDR3 bases are TGTGCCAGCAGTTCTAGCGGACAAGAGACCCAGTACTTC.

The chain joins TRBV11-2 to TRBJ2-7; D not certain. Germline CDR1 reads SGHAT; CDR2 reads FQNNGV. V was clipped by 7 bases and J by 0 bases, with 10 bases between them. The CDR3 spans 13 residues. The CDR3 spells CASTITGSYEQYF. Here the CDR3 DNA reads TGTGCCAGCACAATCACTGGCTCCTACGAGCAGTACTTC.

This chain links TRBV7-2 with TRBJ1-2; maybe TRBD1 (5 bases). Germline V gene data show CDR1 as SGHTA and CDR2 as FQGNSA. CDR3 length: 14 amino acids. With 6 bases removed from V and 4 bases from J, the gap between germline ends came to 15 bases. The CDR3 loop is CASRLKGLGYGYTF. The CDR3 DNA reads as TGTGCCAGCAGGTTGAAGGGGCTGGGCTATGGCTACACCTTC.

This clone was observed once. CDR3 sequence: CASKEGRSGNTIYF. The CDR3 region has the DNA TGTGCCAGCAAGGAGGGCCGCTCTGGAAACACCATATATTTT. This chain uses TRBV6-6 with TRBJ1-3; D ambiguous. There are 14 residues in the CDR3. Germline-derived CDR1 and CDR2 are MNHNY and SVGAGI (reference sequence). V gave up 7 bases and J gave up 0 bases, with 10 bases separating them.

The chain employs TRBV6-5 and TRBJ2-5, with D possibly TRBD1 on 5 matching bases. Germline V CDR1 and CDR2: MNHEY, SVGAGI. The CDR3 totals 14 residues. Between the trimmed V and J ends, which lost 5 bases and 2 bases, there was a span of 12 bases. The DNA for the CDR3 is TGTGCCAGCAGTCGAGGACAAACGCAAGAGACCCAGTACTTC. Amino acid sequence: CASSRGQTQETQYF.

The rearrangement links TRBV18 to TRBJ2-7; 7 bases are a match to TRBD2. Germline CDR1 KGHSH, CDR2 LQKENI. The CDR3 totals 19 residues. Trimming at V came to 1 base and at J to 6 bases, leaving 21 bases not matched to a gene. This CDR3 reads CASSPRTGGPSSLPVEQYF. The CDR3 DNA is TGTGCCAGCTCACCACGGACGGGGGGACCAAGTTCCTTACCCGTCGAGCAGTACTTC.

The genes are TRBV18 and TRBJ2-1; TRBD2 aligns across 7 bases. From germline, CDR1 is KGHSH and CDR2 LQKENI. The CDR3 contains 16 residues. The V segment lost 3 bases and the J segment 4 bases; nucleotides outside the gene matches: 9. In DNA, the CDR3 is TGTGCCAGCTCACCCTCTAGCGGATCGATTTACAATGAGCAGTTCTTC. Encoded protein: CASSPSSGSIYNEQFF.

The chain employs TRBV28 and TRBJ1-3; D is undetermined. The ends were cut back, 7 bases at V and 0 bases at J, with 13 bases in the middle. CDR3 length equals 15 residues. Germline V gives CDR1 MDHEN, CDR2 SYDVKM. The DNA of the CDR3 is TGTGCCAGCATAGCTGCTGAGACCTCTGGAAACACCATATATTTT. Translation gives CASIAAETSGNTIYF.

The chain carries TRBV19 and TRBJ2-3, with D tentatively TRBD2 (6 bases). Trimming cost V 3 bases and J 3 bases, with 13 bases left between them. The V gene's germline CDR1 is LNHDA and CDR2 SQIVND (reference sequence). The CDR3 loop spans 15 amino acids. This CDR3 is CASSISDGSTDTQYF. CDR3 coding DNA: TGTGCCAGTAGTATTTCGGACGGGAGTACAGATACGCAGTATTTT.

This rearrangement joins TRBV5-6 to TRBJ2-7, with TRBD1 as a possible D gene (6 bases). V lost 0 bases and J lost 2, with 12 bases in between. Germline CDR1 reads SGHDT; CDR2 reads YYEEEE. There are 15 residues in the CDR3. For the CDR3, the DNA is TGTGCCAGCAGCTTGGGTGGGGGACATCCCTACGAGCAGTACTTC. It specifies CASSLGGGHPYEQYF.

The rearrangement links TRBV28 to TRBJ1-2, with a tentative D call TRBD1 (6 bases). CDR1 is MDHEN, CDR2 SYDVKM, per germline. CDR3 length: 16 residues. Trimming removed 6 bases at V and 4 bases at J, with 21 bases between. The CDR3 nucleotides read TGTGCCAGCAGCCGAGGGGGAGGGCAGGGGCTCTATGGCTACACCTTC. Translating it yields CASSRGGGQGLYGYTF.

The count of this clone is one. The gene calls are TRBV7-9 and TRBJ1-1, with D tentatively TRBD1 (6 bases). CDR1 SEHNR and CDR2 FQNEAQ come from the germline V gene (reference sequence). Trimming removed 5 bases at V and 11 bases at J, with 24 bases between. CDR3 length: 15 residues. CDR3 sequence (DNA): TGTGCCAGCAGCCCCCTCGGGTTAATGGGGGCCGTCGCTTTCTTT. Encoded protein: CASSPLGLMGAVAFF. Variable domain in full (rest from reference TRBV7-9 and TRBJ1-1): DTGVSQNPRHKITKRGQNVTFRCDPISEHNRLYWYRQTLGQGPEFLTYFQNEAQLEKSRLLSDRFSAERPKGSFSTLEIQRTEQGDSAMYLCASSPLGLMGAVAFFGQGTRLTVV.

This rearrangement joins TRBV19 to TRBJ1-1; D unresolved. Germline-derived CDR1 and CDR2 are LNHDA and SQIVND (reference sequence). The CDR3 is 13 amino acids. Trimming cost V 3 bases and J 6 bases, with 11 bases left between them. The CDR3 is CASSIREGSEAFF. DNA of the CDR3: TGTGCCAGTAGTATTCGGGAAGGGTCTGAAGCTTTCTTT.

V is TRBV7-8 and J is TRBJ2-5; 7 bases are a match to TRBD1. This CDR3 has 17 residues. The J segment lost 0 bases and the V segment lost 5 bases, leaving 12 bases of the junction unmatched. The V gene's germline CDR1 is SGHVS and CDR2 FQNEAQ. The CDR3 nucleotides read TGTGCCAGCAGCCCTGAAATAGCACAGGGGTACCAAGAGACCCAGTACTTC. It codes for CASSPEIAQGYQETQYF.

This chain links TRBV28 with TRBJ1-3; a possible D gene is TRBD1 (6 bases). CDR1 is MDHEN and CDR2 is SYDVKM in the germline V gene. The CDR3 is 17 residues long. V lost 5 bases to trimming and J lost 1 base, with 18 bases between them. For the CDR3, the DNA is TGTGCCAGCAGTCTGCCTGGGACATTGTTTTCTGGAAACACCATATATTTT. It is translated as CASSLPGTLFSGNTIYF. The full variable domain, in which reference TRBV28 and TRBJ1-3 provide the parts outside the CDR3, is DVKVTQSSRYLVKRTGEKVFLECVQDMDHENMFWYRQDPGLGLRLIYFSYDVKMKEKGDIPEGYSVSREKKERFSLILESASTNQTSMYLCASSLPGTLFSGNTIYFGEGSWLTVV.

The V call is TRBV11-1, the J call TRBJ2-5, with TRBD1 identical over 7 bases. Germline CDR1 is SGHAT and CDR2 is FQDESV (reference sequence). J was trimmed by 5 bases and V by 5 bases; bases with no gene match: 11. The CDR3 runs to 15 residues. DNA of the CDR3: TGTGCCAGCAGCACCCGACAGGGACGCAGGGAGACCCAGTACTTC. Its protein product is CASSTRQGRRETQYF.

This clone showed up just once. For the CDR3, the DNA is TGTGCCACCAGCAGAGGAGCCGGGACTGTGGACGATGAGCAGTTCTTC. Amino acid sequence: CATSRGAGTVDDEQFF. The chain links TRBV15 to TRBJ2-1; the D gene is possibly TRBD2 (6 bases). Between the trimmed V and J ends, which lost 1 base and 8 bases, there was a span of 18 bases. Germline values: CDR1 LNHNV, CDR2 YYDKDF (reference sequence). The CDR3 runs 16 residues.

The rearrangement joins TRBV19 to TRBJ2-1; TRBD2 might be the D (5 bases). Trimming took 3 bases from V and 0 from J, leaving 12 bases between them. This CDR3 has 16 residues. The germline V gene has CDR1 LNHDA and CDR2 SQIVND (reference sequence). The chain's CDR3 is CASSIWTGSSYNEQFF. The CDR3 nucleotides read TGTGCCAGTAGTATTTGGACGGGGAGCTCCTACAATGAGCAGTTCTTC. The complete variable domain, with remaining parts taken from reference TRBV19 and TRBJ2-1, reads DGGITQSPKYLFRKEGQNVTLSCEQNLNHDAMYWYRQDPGQGLRLIYYSQIVNDFQKGDIAEGYSVSREKKESFPLTVTSAQKNPTAFYLCASSIWTGSSYNEQFFGPGTRLTVL.

The rearrangement joins TRBV5-4 to TRBJ2-3; D perhaps matches TRBD2 (6 bases). Germline V gives CDR1 SGHNT, CDR2 YYREEE (reference sequence). This CDR3 has 16 residues. Trimming removed 0 bases at V and 1 base at J, with 12 bases between. CDR3 residues: CASSLGGSGRTDTQYF. CDR3 nucleotide sequence: TGTGCCAGCAGCTTGGGTGGTAGCGGACGCACAGATACGCAGTATTTT. The whole variable domain, remainder taken from reference TRBV5-4 and TRBJ2-3, is ETGVTQSPTHLIKTRGQQVTLRCSSQSGHNTVSWYQQALGQGPQFIFQYYREEENGRGNFPPRFSGLQFPNYSSELNVNALELDDSALYLCASSLGGSGRTDTQYFGPGTRLTVL.